These 12 T cell receptor beta chains were sequenced from one sample in a study of identical twins. TCRdb independently ran MiXCR on the 5' RACE reads; one entry per CDR3 protein. In the table there are approximately 590,000 distinct CDR3 sequences, just under 10% of which are singletons. These data were also filed under a second study, of yellow fever vaccine responses in identical twins.

Sequencing was performed on PBMCs. These receptors were taken from a woman younger than 35 in good health.

This clonotype occurred a few times. The V call is TRBV2, the J call TRBJ2-4; a weak D match, TRBD2 (6 bases). The CDR3 is 17 amino acids. The V and J ends lost 2 bases and 1 base respectively, with 15 bases between them. CDR1 is SNHLY, CDR2 FYNNEI, per germline. CDR3 sequence reads: CASSERGLPSAKNIQYF. The CDR3 DNA is TGTGCCAGCAGTGAACGGGGACTTCCCAGCGCCAAAAACATTCAGTACTTC. Supplemented by reference TRBV2 and TRBJ2-4, the full variable domain reads EPEVTQTPSHQVTQMGQEVILRCVPISNHLYFYWYRQILGQKVEFLVSFYNNEISEKSEIFDDQFSVERPDGSNFTLKIRSTKLEDSAMYFCASSERGLPSAKNIQYFGAGTRLSVL.

This clonotype was seen at least ten times. The V gene is TRBV12-5, the J gene TRBJ2-1, with D tentatively TRBD2 (5 bases). The V end lost 11 bases, the J end lost 4 bases, and 12 bases lay between the germline ends. The CDR3 extends over 12 amino acids. From germline, CDR1 is LGHNT and CDR2 FRNRAP. CDR3 nucleotide sequence: TGTGCTTCGGGAACAGAATACAATGAGCAGTTCTTC. Protein sequence: CASGTEYNEQFF. Full variable domain (missing parts from reference TRBV12-5 and TRBJ2-1): DARVTQTPRHKVTEMGQEVTMRCQPILGHNTVFWYRQTMMQGLELLAYFRNRAPLDDSGMPKDRFSAEMPDATLATLKIQPSEPRDSAVYFCASGTEYNEQFFGPGTRLTVL.

This clonotype showed up just a few times. The rearrangement joins TRBV5-1 to TRBJ2-7, with D perhaps given as TRBD1 or TRBD2 (5 bases each). Deletions cut 0 bases from V and 2 bases from J, with 15 bases between. There are 16 residues in the CDR3. CDR1 is SGHRS and CDR2 is YFSETQ in the germline V gene. The CDR3 sequence is CASSLGGAGAAYEQYF. CDR3 coding DNA: TGCGCCAGCAGCTTGGGTGGGGCCGGGGCGGCCTACGAGCAGTACTTC.

This clonotype occurred many times. This sequence joins TRBV5-6 and TRBJ1-2; D is undetermined. V lost 2 bases, J lost 1 base, and 9 bases lay in between. The CDR3 length is 14 residues. CDR1 SGHDT and CDR2 YYEEEE come from the germline V gene. CDR3 loop: CASSFDNFNYGYTF. The CDR3 coding sequence is TGTGCCAGCAGCTTCGACAACTTTAACTATGGCTACACCTTC.

This clonotype came up a few times. V gene TRBV20-1 combines with J gene TRBJ2-1; perhaps TRBD2 as D (5 bases). Looked up from germline, CDR1 is DFQATT and CDR2 is SNEGSKA (reference sequence). The CDR3 is 15 residues long. The V and J ends lost 3 bases and 3 bases respectively, with 15 bases between them. CDR3 bases: TGCAGTGCTAGTGGTAGAGGAGCGGACTACAATGAGCAGTTCTTC. Protein sequence: CSASGRGADYNEQFF.

A few counts support this clonotype. V and J are TRBV15 and TRBJ1-3; a possible D gene is TRBD1 (5 bases). Deletions cut 1 base from V and 0 bases from J, with 7 bases between. Germline V gene sequence: CDR1 LNHNV, CDR2 YYDKDF (reference sequence). CDR3 length: 15 amino acids. The CDR3 sequence is CATSRGQISGNTIYF. The CDR3 DNA follows: TGTGCCACCAGCAGAGGACAGATCTCTGGAAACACCATATATTTT.

This clonotype appeared a few times. This chain uses TRBV12-3 or TRBV12-4 with TRBJ2-1, with D perhaps TRBD1 or TRBD2 (5 bases each). The CDR3 covers 17 residues. Trimming removed 6 bases at V and 0 bases at J, with 18 bases between. CDR3 DNA sequence: TGTGCCAGCAGAACCCACCTGGGGACGGACTCCTACAATGAGCAGTTCTTC. Protein: CASRTHLGTDSYNEQFF.

This clonotype has ten or more counts. This rearrangement joins TRBV12-3 or TRBV12-4 to TRBJ2-3; the D is unclear. CDR3 length: 15 residues. Trimming took off 3 bases at V and 3 bases at J, with 13 bases between the two ends. The CDR3 is CASSLMAGRTDTQYF. The CDR3 DNA sequence: TGTGCCAGCAGTTTGATGGCCGGGCGGACAGATACGCAGTATTTT.

This clonotype showed up many times. J is TRBJ2-1 and V is TRBV24-1; D is perhaps TRBD2 (6 bases). V was trimmed by 9 bases and J by 3 bases, leaving 11 bases between them. Germline values: CDR1 KGHDR, CDR2 SFDVKD. The CDR3 extends over 13 amino acids. CDR3 bases: TGTGCCACCCAAGCGGGTTTCTACAATGAGCAGTTCTTC. This sequence encodes CATQAGFYNEQFF.

This clonotype was counted between two and nine times. V and J are TRBV6-1 and TRBJ2-7; weak D call: TRBD1 (5 bases). CDR1 and CDR2 from the germline V gene are MNHNS and SASEGT. V was pared by 8 bases and J by 0 bases, with 14 bases between. The CDR3 sequence is 14 residues long. The CDR3 reads CASRTSRDSYEQYF. DNA of the CDR3: TGTGCCAGCCGTACCTCCAGGGACTCCTACGAGCAGTACTTC.

A few counts support this clonotype. The V and J genes are TRBV12-3 or TRBV12-4 and TRBJ2-1; no reliable D call. The CDR3 is made up of 15 amino acids. The V end was cut by 3 bases, the J end by 4 bases, with 13 bases between. The DNA of the CDR3 is TGTGCCAGCAGTTTTTACGGAGAGGTTTACAATGAGCAGTTCTTC. Its translation: CASSFYGEVYNEQFF.

This clonotype was detected many times. The rearrangement joins TRBV28 to TRBJ2-3; perhaps D is TRBD1 or TRBD2 (5 bases each). Germline values: CDR1 MDHEN, CDR2 SYDVKM. The CDR3 runs 15 residues. The V end was cut by 3 bases, the J end by 2 bases, with 12 bases between. CDR3: CASSFGGASTDTQYF. CDR3 bases: TGTGCCAGCAGTTTTGGGGGTGCCTCCACAGATACGCAGTATTTT.